Detailed here is one T cell receptor (beta chain). Its antigen is not identified. This sample was included in a study of T cell repertoires in cytomegalovirus infection. Germline CDR1 and CDR2: DFQATT and SNEGSKA (reference sequence). This CDR3 comprises 15 residues. V was clipped by 1 base and J by 2 bases; unmatched bases: 5. TCRdb used MiXCR to reprocess the reads, holding one entry per CDR3 protein. Seen here are hundreds of thousands of distinct CDR3 sequences, about 42% observed once, and the top ten hold 40% to 50%. The rearrangement uses TRBV20-1 and TRBJ2-1; 7 bases align to TRBD1. Sequencing used cultured PBMCs, obtained from culture after CMV antigen stimulation. The source is a human donor in good health (CMV status not recorded). Some clones in this sample may be carry-over from other donors' samples. The CDR3 here is CSARADRAAYNEQFF. The DNA for the CDR3 is TGCAGTGCTAGAGCCGACAGGGCAGCCTACAATGAGCAGTTCTTC.